This T cell receptor beta chain was captured in a study of T cell repertoires in cytomegalovirus infection. Per the germline V gene, CDR1 is MNHNS and CDR2 is SASEGT. The CDR3 runs 16 residues. On this clonotype itself: What it recognizes is unknown. Germline and junction disagree at one end, which may indicate a read error.

TCRdb independently ran MiXCR on the reads; one entry per CDR3 protein. This sample yields 650,000 to 900,000 distinct CDR3 sequences, of which about 31% are seen a single time; roughly 12% belongs to the top ten. The sample in question was cultured CD8+ T cells from PBMCs, obtained from culture after CMV antigen stimulation. V gene TRBV6-1 combines with J gene TRBJ2-2; D unresolved. The source of this sequence is a human donor in good health (CMV status not recorded). Some clones in this sample may be carry-over from other donors' samples. For the CDR3, the DNA is TGTGCCAGCATTGAAGGGTCGTTCGCGAACACCGGGGAGCTGTTTTTT. This sequence encodes CASIEGSFANTGELFF.